Shown below are 12 T cell receptor beta chains from a single sample sequenced in a study of regulatory T cells in long-lasting Graves disease. CDR3-region Arm-PCR and iRepertoire HTBI primers produced the TCR beta libraries. TCRdb redid the calling of the multiplex PCR reads with MiXCR, one entry per CDR3 protein. Of over 350,000 distinct CDR3 sequences in the sample, about 20% were seen once. Indicated time point: persistent/refractory GD, antithyroid drugs over 5 years with positive TRAb. After RNA was extracted from PBMCs, the TCR library was made from it. Source: peripheral blood mononuclear cells (PBMCs), taken when the disease was refractory, from a patient treated with antithyroid drugs. These receptors all stem from a female donor with Graves disease.

At least ten counts were recorded for this clonotype. This rearrangement joins TRBV30 to TRBJ2-7, with 8 positions matching TRBD1. The junction had 13 bases not matched to a gene; V was cut back by 6 bases and J by 6 bases. This CDR3 is built from 14 residues. Per the germline V gene, CDR1 is GTSNPN and CDR2 is SVGIG (reference sequence). The CDR3 bases are TGTGCCTGTACCAACCAGGGGGCTTTGAGCGAGCAGTACTTC. Translated, it gives CACTNQGALSEQYF.

V is TRBV12-3 or TRBV12-4 and J is TRBJ2-6, with D uncertain. The V and J ends lost 1 base and 0 bases respectively, with 10 bases between them. This CDR3 spans 17 amino acids. This chain's CDR3 is CASSLDSFTSGANVLTF. The DNA for the CDR3 is TGTGCCAGCAGTTTAGACAGCTTCACCTCTGGGGCCAACGTCCTGACTTTC.

This clonotype qualifies as large. This sequence joins TRBV28 and TRBJ2-1; tentative D call: TRBD2 (6 bases). The CDR3 is 15 residues long. The germline V gene encodes CDR1 MDHEN and CDR2 SYDVKM. V was trimmed by 1 base and J by 0 bases, leaving 7 bases between them. The CDR3 loop reads CASSLSGSSYNEQFF. In DNA, the CDR3 is TGTGCCAGCAGTTTATCCGGGAGCTCCTACAATGAGCAGTTCTTC.

The gene calls are TRBV12-3 or TRBV12-4 and TRBJ2-2; 7 bases are shared with TRBD1. This CDR3 has 15 amino acids. With 6 bases clipped from V and 2 bases from J, the junction kept 6 bases outside the gene matches. In DNA, the CDR3 is TGTGCCAGCAGGGCCACAGGGGCTAACACCGGGGAGCTGTTTTTT. This codes for CASRATGANTGELFF.

In this sample, this clonotype turned up a few times. The chain employs TRBV18 and TRBJ1-6; D not resolved. Germline CDR1 and CDR2: KGHSH and LQKENI. The CDR3 is 15 residues long. V lost 2 bases and J lost 8, with 13 bases in between. The CDR3 spells CASSPIQDPDSPLHF. The CDR3 coding sequence is TGTGCCAGCTCACCAATCCAGGACCCAGATTCACCCCTCCACTTT.

This clonotype was recorded at least ten times. V is TRBV12-3 or TRBV12-4 and J is TRBJ1-2; D ambiguous. V dropped 4 bases and J dropped 4 bases, with 10 bases sitting between them. The CDR3 is 13 amino acids. The CDR3 reads CASSSDGPYGYTF. The CDR3, as DNA: TGTGCCAGCAGTTCTGACGGGCCCTATGGCTACACCTTC.

This clonotype has ten or more counts. J is TRBJ2-2 and V is TRBV2; possibly TRBD1 for D (6 bases). Looked up from germline, CDR1 is SNHLY and CDR2 is FYNNEI. There are 14 residues in the CDR3. V lost 3 bases, J lost 7 bases, and 12 bases lay in between. The CDR3 is CASSDQGLVGELFF. DNA of the CDR3: TGTGCCAGCAGTGACCAGGGGTTGGTCGGGGAGCTGTTTTTT. The complete variable domain, with remaining parts taken from reference TRBV2 and TRBJ2-2, reads EPEVTQTPSHQVTQMGQEVILRCVPISNHLYFYWYRQILGQKVEFLVSFYNNEISEKSEIFDDQFSVERPDGSNFTLKIRSTKLEDSAMYFCASSDQGLVGELFFGEGSRLTVL.

This clonotype was detected only a few times. CDR3 in DNA: TGTGCCACCAGCAGAGATAAAGCGGGAGCGTTGGATACGCAGTATTTT. Its translation is CATSRDKAGALDTQYF. The genes are TRBV15 and TRBJ2-3, with TRBD2 matching over 8 bases. V lost 0 bases and J lost 6; bases outside the gene matches: 8. The germline V gene has CDR1 LNHNV and CDR2 YYDKDF (reference sequence). CDR3 length equals 16 residues. Using reference TRBV15 and TRBJ2-3 for the parts outside the CDR3, the full variable domain is DAMVIQNPRYQVTQFGKPVTLSCSQTLNHNVMYWYQQKSSQAPKLLFHYYDKDFNNEADTPDNFQSRRPNTSFCFLDIRSPGLGDTAMYLCATSRDKAGALDTQYFGPGTRLTVL.

Here the CDR3 reads CASSTHREGDTDTQYF. The CDR3 DNA is TGTGCCAGCAGTACCCACAGGGAGGGGGACACAGATACGCAGTATTTT. The gene calls are TRBV27 and TRBJ2-3; D is perhaps TRBD2 (7 bases). Germline V gene lookup returns CDR1 MNHEY and CDR2 SMNVEV (reference sequence). V shed 5 bases and J shed 2 bases, with 17 bases lying between them. This CDR3 contains 16 residues.

There are many counts of this clonotype. J is TRBJ1-4 and V is TRBV5-1; D gene uncertain. Trimming pared 4 bases from V and 5 bases from J, leaving 15 bases between. This CDR3 has 15 amino acids. Germline assignment: CDR1 SGHRS and CDR2 YFSETQ. The CDR3 nucleotides are TGCGCCAGCAGCGCCGGACGGAGCCCAAATGAAAAACTGTTTTTT. As protein: CASSAGRSPNEKLFF.

With regard to this clonotype: This could be a read error, since a much larger clone is one nucleotide away. Without the conserved terminal phenylalanine or tryptophan, this CDR3 likely stems from a read error. The chain couples TRBV29-1 to TRBJ1-1, with D possibly being TRBD1 (5 bases). The germline V gene encodes CDR1 SQVTM and CDR2 ANQGSEA. Trimming pared 7 bases from V and 10 bases from J, leaving 16 bases between. CDR3 length: 11 residues. CDR3 amino acids: CSAPRGGRAFS. For the CDR3, the DNA is TGCAGCGCTCCCCGGGGGGGGAGAGCTTTCTCT.

This clonotype was recorded many times. This chain connects TRBV28 to TRBJ2-7; D is possibly TRBD2 (7 bases). The V gene's germline CDR1 is MDHEN and CDR2 SYDVKM. CDR3 length equals 15 residues. Trimming took off 5 bases at V and 2 bases at J, with 16 bases between the two ends. The CDR3 spells CASSMGAGEAYEQYF. CDR3 DNA: TGTGCCAGCAGTATGGGGGCGGGGGAAGCCTACGAGCAGTACTTC.